Described below is a single TCR beta chain sequence and its context. Its target is not known. These data originate in a study of human T cells and chemical hapten exposure. Broader study findings: TCRs whose frequency exceeded 1 in 1000 remained the same following DPC sensitization.

The CDR3 runs 11 residues. V was cut by 5 bases and J by 7 bases, with 11 bases left in between. Germline assignment: CDR1 SQVTM and CDR2 ANQGSEA. The time point: healthy volunteer bleed at 6 weeks. Total RNA was isolated from whole blood that had not been fractionated. From the RACE reads, TCRdb called clonotypes with MiXCR, one entry per CDR3 protein. Among more than 75,000 distinct CDR3 sequences listed, over 6.5% were seen once. This clonotype was sampled from a male donor in good health. Some clones in this sample may be carry-over from other donors' samples. The sample taken for sequencing was whole blood. The chain combines TRBV29-1 with TRBJ1-1; D gene uncertain. CDR3 nucleotide sequence: TGCAGCGTTCCGGTGGAGAGTGAAGCTTTCTTT. This codes for CSVPVESEAFF.